The 26 T cell receptor beta chains in this list originate from one sample, sequenced in a study of blood T cell repertoires in COVID-19. Profiled with immunoSEQ multiplex PCR; TCRdb holds only in-frame clones, not every one. Altogether under 65,000 clones are present, 84% being singletons, with the ten largest covering less than 6.5%. The material sequenced was peripheral blood. The origin of the receptors is a woman between 55 and 75 years old with acute or convalescent COVID-19.

As concerns this clone: The junction does not match germline at one end; this may be a read error. The chain uses TRBV3-1 (or the pseudogene TRBV3-2) and TRBJ2-4, with 8 bases aligning to TRBD1. CDR3 size: 12 residues. CDR1 is LGHDT and CDR2 is YNNKEL in the germline V gene (reference sequence). The CDR3, as DNA: TGTGCCAGCAGCCGAGTGACAGGGGCCTTGAACTTC. This translates into CASSRVTGALNF.

The chain recombines TRBV5-4 with TRBJ1-5; the match to TRBD1 covers 9 bases. Trimming at V came to 3 bases and at J to 3 bases, leaving 7 bases not matched to a gene. The CDR3 length is 16 residues. Germline V gene lookup returns CDR1 SGHNT and CDR2 YYREEE (reference sequence). The CDR3 is CASSWGGDRANQPQHF. CDR3 nucleotide sequence: TGTGCCAGCAGCTGGGGAGGGGACAGGGCCAATCAGCCCCAGCATTTT.

In DNA form, the CDR3 reads TGTGCCAGCAGTAAGGGGGACAGGCCACCCTACGAGCAGTACTTC. It translates to CASSKGDRPPYEQYF. The chain carries TRBV6-6 and TRBJ2-7, with 8 positions matching TRBD1. The CDR3 is made up of 15 amino acids. V shed 5 bases, J shed 2 bases, and the junction held 8 bases outside the gene matches. In germline, CDR1 is MNHNY, CDR2 SVGAGI (reference sequence).

A single count supports this clone. The chain carries TRBV15 and TRBJ1-4; D gene uncertain. CDR3 length: 16 amino acids. The germline V gene encodes CDR1 LNHNV and CDR2 YYDKDF (reference sequence). The V and J ends lost 3 bases and 5 bases respectively, with 16 bases between them. The CDR3 sequence: CATSSPERISNEKLFF. The DNA of the CDR3 is TGTGCCACCAGCAGCCCTGAGAGGATCTCAAATGAAAAACTGTTTTTT.

This chain connects TRBV10-3 to TRBJ1-2; TRBD1 matches 11 bases. Germline lookup yields CDR1 ENHRY and CDR2 SYGVKD. This CDR3 comprises 17 residues. The V and J ends lost 0 bases and 4 bases, in that order; junction bases with no gene match: 7. For the CDR3, the DNA is TGTGCCATCAGTGAGTCGGGACAGGGGGAAGAAACCTATGGCTACACCTTC. It encodes CAISESGQGEETYGYTF.

This rearrangement joins TRBV3-1 (or the pseudogene TRBV3-2) to TRBJ1-2, with D unclear. Germline CDR1 reads LGHDT; CDR2 reads YNNKEL (reference sequence). The CDR3 sequence is 13 residues long. Between the trimmed V and J ends, which lost 1 base and 6 bases, there was a span of 9 bases. CDR3 amino acids: CASSQVRYDGYTF. The CDR3 DNA reads TGTGCCAGCAGCCAAGTCAGGTACGATGGCTACACCTTC.

V gene TRBV10-3 combines with J gene TRBJ2-4, with 7 bases matching TRBD2. Germline lookup yields CDR1 ENHRY and CDR2 SYGVKD. V was clipped by 8 bases and J by 5 bases; unmatched bases: 9. The CDR3 length is 14 residues. In DNA, the CDR3 is TGTGCCATCGGGGGAGGGGTGACCCAAAACATTCAGTACTTC. Protein product: CAIGGGVTQNIQYF.

The chain recombines TRBV9 with TRBJ2-5; the D is unclear. V lost 2 bases to trimming and J lost 0 bases, with 8 bases between them. From germline, CDR1 is SGDLS and CDR2 YYNGEE. This CDR3 is 14 amino acids long. Here the CDR3 reads CASSVKPHQETQYF. The CDR3 coding sequence is TGTGCCAGCAGCGTTAAGCCGCACCAAGAGACCCAGTACTTC.

V and J are TRBV7-6 and TRBJ1-1; perhaps TRBD1 as D (5 bases). CDR1 and CDR2 (germline): SGHVS, FNYEAQ. The CDR3 consists of 16 residues. Trimming cost V 1 base and J 4 bases, with 16 bases left between them. The CDR3 here is CASSLERWGKGTEAFF. DNA for the CDR3: TGTGCCAGCAGCTTAGAGAGATGGGGCAAGGGCACTGAAGCTTTCTTT.

The chain has TRBV9 and TRBJ2-1; D is perhaps TRBD2 (6 bases). This CDR3 is built from 13 residues. Germline V gives CDR1 SGDLS, CDR2 YYNGEE. The V and J ends lost 0 bases and 6 bases respectively, with 7 bases between them. The CDR3 nucleotides are TGTGCCAGCAGCGTAGGACTAGTCAATGAGCAGTTCTTC. Translating it yields CASSVGLVNEQFF.

This chain uses TRBV5-1 with TRBJ1-5, with D maybe TRBD1 (5 bases). Germline lookup yields CDR1 SGHRS and CDR2 YFSETQ. V lost 5 bases, J lost 2 bases, and 11 bases lay in between. This CDR3 is built from 14 residues. CDR3 in amino acids: CASRGLGGNQPQHF. The CDR3 DNA follows: TGCGCCAGCAGGGGGTTAGGGGGCAATCAGCCCCAGCATTTT.

V and J are TRBV5-1 and TRBJ1-3; the match to TRBD1 covers 8 bases. V gave up 3 bases and J gave up 0 bases; unmatched junction bases: 2. The CDR3 contains 15 residues. The germline V gene encodes CDR1 SGHRS and CDR2 YFSETQ. CDR3 nucleotide sequence: TGCGCCAGCAGCTGGACAGGGATCTCTGGAAACACCATATATTTT. Its protein is CASSWTGISGNTIYF.

DNA of the CDR3: TGTGCCAGTAGTCCTCGGCAGGCCCAAGAGACCCAGTACTTC. This sequence encodes CASSPRQAQETQYF. The V and J genes are TRBV19 and TRBJ2-5; no firm D call. The CDR3 runs 14 residues. Trimming took off 5 bases at V and 1 base at J, with 11 bases between the two ends. CDR1 and CDR2 from the germline V gene are LNHDA and SQIVND (reference sequence).

The rearrangement links TRBV19 to TRBJ1-3; TRBD1 matches at 9 bases. The V and J ends lost 6 bases and 0 bases, in that order; junction bases with no gene match: 9. This CDR3 spans 17 amino acids. CDR1 and CDR2 (germline): LNHDA, SQIVND (reference sequence). The CDR3 sequence is CASRSGPDRGSGNTIYF. CDR3 DNA sequence: TGTGCCAGTAGGTCTGGCCCGGACAGGGGCTCTGGAAACACCATATATTTT.

The V and J genes are TRBV5-1 and TRBJ1-1, with TRBD1 matching over 7 bases. Germline-derived CDR1 and CDR2 are SGHRS and YFSETQ. The length of the CDR3 is 14 residues. With 0 bases clipped from V and 4 bases from J, the junction kept 3 bases outside the gene matches. Written as DNA, the CDR3 is TGCGCCAGCAGCTTGGGACAGGGTCTCACTGAAGCTTTCTTT. Translated, it gives CASSLGQGLTEAFF. Based on the CDR3 plus reference TRBV5-1 and TRBJ1-1, the full variable domain is KAGVTQTPRYLIKTRGQQVTLSCSPISGHRSVSWYQQTPGQGLQFLFEYFSETQRNKGNFPGRFSGRQFSNSRSEMNVSTLELGDSALYLCASSLGQGLTEAFFGQGTRLTVV.

This rearrangement joins TRBV10-3 to TRBJ2-3, with TRBD2 identical over 9 bases. This CDR3 spans 15 amino acids. Germline V gives CDR1 ENHRY, CDR2 SYGVKD. The V segment lost 2 bases and the J segment 2 bases; nucleotides outside the gene matches: 2. In DNA, the CDR3 is TGTGCCATCAGTGAGAAGCGGGGGGCCACAGATACGCAGTATTTT. It encodes CAISEKRGATDTQYF.

The CDR3 bases are TGTGCCAGCAGGGAACCGGGACAGGGGTCCTATGGCTACACCTTC. Residues: CASREPGQGSYGYTF. The chain carries TRBV2 and TRBJ1-2, with 10 bases identical to TRBD1. The CDR3 sequence is 15 residues long. Germline lookup yields CDR1 SNHLY and CDR2 FYNNEI. V lost 6 bases, J lost 4 bases, and 8 bases stayed unmatched.

The J gene is TRBJ2-1, the V gene TRBV6-4, with 10 bases lining up with TRBD2. V gave up 3 bases and J gave up 9 bases; unmatched junction bases: 8. The CDR3 has 15 residues. Germline V gene data show CDR1 as MRHNA and CDR2 as SNTAGT. CDR3: CASSEVNSGGSEQFF. CDR3 coding DNA: TGTGCCAGCAGTGAGGTTAATAGCGGGGGGTCTGAGCAGTTCTTC.

This CDR3 is CATSDDGQGNTEAFF. The CDR3 nucleotides read TGTGCCACCAGTGATGACGGACAGGGGAACACTGAAGCTTTCTTT. This chain connects TRBV24-1 to TRBJ1-1, with TRBD1 matching over 8 bases. Germline CDR1 reads KGHDR; CDR2 reads SFDVKD. The CDR3 length is 15 residues. The V and J ends lost 3 bases and 1 base, in that order; junction bases with no gene match: 3.

The rearrangement links TRBV3-1 (or the pseudogene TRBV3-2) to TRBJ2-1, with D tentatively TRBD1 (5 bases). CDR1 and CDR2 from the germline V gene are LGHDT and YNNKEL (reference sequence). Deletions cut 7 bases from V and 14 bases from J, with 15 bases between. The CDR3 runs 11 residues. CDR3 region: CASNLRQGEFF. The CDR3 nucleotides are TGTGCCAGCAACTTGAGGCAGGGTGAGTTCTTC.

This clone was counted a single time. The rearrangement joins TRBV27 to TRBJ1-2; D gene ambiguous. The CDR3 is 13 amino acids. V lost 5 bases and J lost 7, with 14 bases in between. In germline, CDR1 is MNHEY, CDR2 SMNVEV (reference sequence). The CDR3 is CASSPAPAGGYTF. The CDR3 nucleotides read TGTGCCAGCAGTCCTGCCCCAGCAGGTGGCTACACCTTC.

The chain is built from TRBV5-4 and TRBJ2-3, with 8 bases matching TRBD2. V lost 0 bases to trimming and J lost 5 bases; unmatched junction nucleotides: 8. CDR1 and CDR2 from the germline V gene are SGHNT and YYREEE (reference sequence). This CDR3 spans 16 amino acids. The CDR3 here is CASSLAGGGPGDTQYF. The DNA for the CDR3 is TGTGCCAGCAGCTTGGCCGGCGGGGGGCCGGGAGATACGCAGTATTTT. The complete variable domain, with remaining parts taken from reference TRBV5-4 and TRBJ2-3, reads ETGVTQSPTHLIKTRGQQVTLRCSSQSGHNTVSWYQQALGQGPQFIFQYYREEENGRGNFPPRFSGLQFPNYSSELNVNALELDDSALYLCASSLAGGGPGDTQYFGPGTRLTVL.

This sequence joins TRBV5-1 and TRBJ2-3; D may be TRBD1 (5 bases). Germline CDR1 reads SGHRS; CDR2 reads YFSETQ. The V and J ends lost 0 bases and 6 bases respectively, with 17 bases between them. This CDR3 is 16 amino acids long. The CDR3 loop is CASSLAPQGESDTQYF. For the CDR3, the DNA is TGCGCCAGCAGCTTGGCCCCCCAGGGCGAGTCGGATACGCAGTATTTT.

This clone was found once. J is TRBJ2-1 and V is TRBV24-1; the D gene is possibly TRBD1 (5 bases). CDR3 length equals 13 residues. The germline V and J ends were trimmed by 4 bases and 5 bases, with 8 bases remaining between them. Germline V gene lookup returns CDR1 KGHDR and CDR2 SFDVKD. The CDR3 nucleotides read TGTGCCACCAGTGACCAGACAGACAATGAGCAGTTCTTC. Translating it yields CATSDQTDNEQFF.

This rearrangement joins TRBV12-3 or TRBV12-4 to TRBJ2-7; 7 bases fit TRBD2. The CDR3 runs 12 residues. The J segment lost 6 bases and the V segment lost 7 bases, leaving 6 bases of the junction unmatched. Here the CDR3 DNA reads TGTGCCAGCACCTTGGGGAGGGGCGAGCAGTACTTC. Its protein product is CASTLGRGEQYF.

This sequence joins TRBV9 and TRBJ2-7, with 13 bases identical to TRBD2. The J segment lost 3 bases and the V segment lost 3 bases, leaving 3 bases of the junction unmatched. Germline V gene data show CDR1 as SGDLS and CDR2 as YYNGEE. The CDR3 consists of 15 residues. This CDR3 reads CASSGGLAGFYEQYF. CDR3 DNA sequence: TGTGCCAGCAGCGGGGGACTAGCGGGGTTCTACGAGCAGTACTTC.